What follows are 14 T cell receptor beta chains derived from one specimen sequenced in a study of blood T cell repertoires in COVID-19. Measured with immunoSEQ multiplex PCR; TCRdb has only the in-frame clones, and not every one. The sample holds some 12,000 clones, 90% seen once. Sequenced input: peripheral blood. The receptors were gathered from a man in his 70s with active COVID-19.

The chain uses TRBV2 and TRBJ2-1; possible D gene TRBD1, 6 bases. The V gene lost 8 bases and the J gene lost 9 bases, with 11 bases spanning the gap. Germline values: CDR1 SNHLY, CDR2 FYNNEI. The CDR3 sequence is 11 residues long. Here the CDR3 reads CASHVGGEQFF. CDR3 coding DNA: TGTGCCAGCCACGTAGGGGGTGAGCAGTTCTTC.

The chain links TRBV19 to TRBJ1-3, with D perhaps TRBD1 (6 bases). This CDR3 has 16 amino acids. Trimming took 3 bases from V and 7 from J, leaving 19 bases between them. The germline V gene encodes CDR1 LNHDA and CDR2 SQIVND (reference sequence). The CDR3 spells CASSISQGALRNTIYF. The CDR3 coding sequence is TGTGCCAGTAGTATCTCACAGGGAGCCCTTAGGAACACCATATATTTT.

This clone was observed a single time. V gene TRBV15 combines with J gene TRBJ2-7; TRBD1 matches 9 bases. V lost 1 base and J lost 2; bases outside the gene matches: 9. Per the germline V gene, CDR1 is LNHNV and CDR2 is YYDKDF (reference sequence). The CDR3 length is 17 residues. The CDR3 region is CATSRGAVTGGPYEQYF. CDR3 in DNA: TGTGCCACCAGCAGAGGAGCGGTTACAGGGGGCCCCTACGAGCAGTACTTC.

This clone was recorded a few times. The chain is built from TRBV9 and TRBJ2-2; D not resolved. V was clipped by 2 bases and J by 4 bases, with 15 bases between them. This CDR3 spans 16 amino acids. In germline, CDR1 is SGDLS, CDR2 YYNGEE. CDR3 residues: CASSVTLAQITGELFF. CDR3 nucleotide sequence: TGTGCCAGCAGCGTGACGCTTGCACAGATCACCGGGGAGCTGTTTTTT.

The V call is TRBV6-1, the J call TRBJ2-1; D perhaps matches TRBD1 (6 bases). The CDR3 spans 14 residues. Per the germline V gene, CDR1 is MNHNS and CDR2 is SASEGT. V was clipped by 2 bases and J by 5 bases, with 10 bases between them. The CDR3 DNA is TGTGCCAGCAGTGAAATTTGGACAGACAATGAGCAGTTCTTC. Residues: CASSEIWTDNEQFF.

In this sample, this clone turned up once. This sequence joins TRBV6-6 and TRBJ1-2; 8 bases are shared with TRBD1. CDR1 is MNHNY, CDR2 SVGAGI, per germline (reference sequence). V was pared by 5 bases and J by 2 bases, with 10 bases of the junction left unmatched. The CDR3 has 16 amino acids. CDR3 nucleotide sequence: TGTGCCAGCAGTAAAACCGCAGGGGGCTTAAACTATGGCTACACCTTC. Its protein is CASSKTAGGLNYGYTF.

This sequence joins TRBV19 and TRBJ1-2; 7 bases map to TRBD1. CDR3 length: 15 residues. The junction had 13 bases not matched to a gene; V was cut back by 7 bases and J by 5 bases. Germline CDR1 reads LNHDA; CDR2 reads SQIVND (reference sequence). CDR3 region: CASTPGTATGYGYTF. For the CDR3, the DNA is TGTGCCAGTACGCCCGGGACAGCGACTGGGTATGGCTACACCTTC.

V is TRBV29-1 and J is TRBJ1-2; 8 positions match TRBD1. The CDR3 runs 12 residues. The germline CDR1 and CDR2 sequences are SQVTM and ANQGSEA. The V gene end was trimmed by 6 bases and the J gene end by 8 bases; junction bases not matched to a gene: 8. The CDR3 coding sequence is TGCAGCGTCGTGACAGGGGATGGCGGCTACACCTTC. Protein product: CSVVTGDGGYTF. The full variable domain, its missing parts supplied by reference TRBV29-1 and TRBJ1-2, is SAVISQKPSRDICQRGTSLTIQCQVDSQVTMMFWYRQQPGQSLTLIATANQGSEATYESGFVIDKFPISRPNLTFSTLTVSNMSPEDSSIYLCSVVTGDGGYTFGSGTRLTVV.

The chain uses TRBV11-3 and TRBJ2-5; 9 bases match TRBD1. With 5 bases clipped from V and 3 bases from J, the junction kept 4 bases outside the gene matches. The germline gives CDR1 SGHNT, CDR2 YENEEA. This CDR3 has 14 amino acids. In DNA form, the CDR3 reads TGTGCCAGCAGCAACCGGGACAGGGAAGAGACCCAGTACTTC. Residues: CASSNRDREETQYF.

This chain connects TRBV5-1 to TRBJ2-5, with 12 nucleotides matching TRBD2. Germline lookup yields CDR1 SGHRS and CDR2 YFSETQ. Trimming at V came to 4 bases and at J to 7 bases, leaving 8 bases not matched to a gene. CDR3 size: 15 residues. CDR3 sequence reads: CASSVLAGGQWTQYF. CDR3 nucleotide sequence: TGCGCCAGCAGCGTACTAGCGGGGGGCCAATGGACCCAGTACTTC.

The chain has TRBV6-6 and TRBJ1-4; no firm D call. Germline CDR1 reads MNHNY; CDR2 reads SVGAGI (reference sequence). The CDR3 consists of 13 residues. V lost 2 bases, J lost 5 bases, and 6 bases lay in between. This CDR3 is CASSYVQNEKLFF. CDR3 sequence (DNA): TGTGCCAGCAGTTACGTCCAGAATGAAAAACTGTTTTTT.

The rearrangement links TRBV6-4 to TRBJ2-5; TRBD1 matches at 8 bases. The V gene's germline CDR1 is MRHNA and CDR2 SNTAGT. The CDR3 runs 16 residues. The junction had 7 bases not matched to a gene; V was cut back by 3 bases and J by 1 base. The CDR3 is CASSDYRDRFQETQYF. In DNA form, the CDR3 reads TGTGCCAGCAGTGATTATAGGGACAGGTTCCAAGAGACCCAGTACTTC.

The rearrangement uses TRBV12-3 or TRBV12-4 and TRBJ2-4; 7 bases are a match to TRBD1. The junction had 3 bases not matched to a gene; V was cut back by 5 bases and J by 5 bases. The CDR3 has 13 amino acids. The CDR3 sequence: CASSRTGENIQYF. As DNA, the CDR3 is TGTGCCAGCAGTCGGACAGGAGAAAACATTCAGTACTTC.

The chain carries TRBV4-2 and TRBJ1-5; no clear D gene. The CDR3 totals 15 residues. V lost 0 bases to trimming and J lost 3 bases, with 9 bases between them. Germline loops: CDR1 LGHNA, CDR2 YNFKEQ. The CDR3 nucleotides read TGTGCCAGCAGCCAAGATAACCGCGCCAATCAGCCCCAGCATTTT. It yields the protein CASSQDNRANQPQHF.